This T cell receptor beta chain was captured by sequencing in a study of cytomegalovirus exposure and HLA in healthy donors. Study overall: Of 350 to 400 genotyped donors, roughly 81% grouped in the Caucasian-associated ancestry cluster.

Findings and caveats of the study: When a later analysis compared HLA-associated TCR beta chains with equally common others, the HLA-associated chains turned out to be more clonally expanded and to have lower generation probabilities. Three CMV-associated chains proved CMV antigen-specific in vitro. Association of 16,951 TCR beta sequences with HLA alleles was found at 0.05 false discovery rate in a later analysis.

Germline V gene data show CDR1 as SGHKS and CDR2 as YYEKEE (reference sequence). The CDR3 sequence is 13 residues long. Trimming cost V 2 bases and J 2 bases, with 7 bases left between them. PCR employed 60 Vbeta and 13 Jbeta primers. Clones were sequenced by immunoSEQ multiplex PCR, and TCRdb holds only the in-frame ones, with some missing. The data show over 130,000 clones, approximately 80% seen once. The sample holds one count of this clone. The antigen is unknown. The TCR was taken from a woman aged 35 to 49 in good health and CMV-seropositive. Material: PBMCs. The V call is TRBV5-5, the J call TRBJ2-5; no definite D call. CDR3 coding DNA: TGTGCCAGCAGCTTCGGCGGACAAGAGACCCAGTACTTC. Its protein product is CASSFGGQETQYF.